The text below deals with one T cell receptor beta chain. Its cognate antigen is unknown. The record originates from a study of identical twins. TCRdb analysed the 5' RACE reads with MiXCR anew, one entry per CDR3 protein. The sample has more than 1.5 million distinct CDR3 sequences; less than 40% are singletons. Study conclusions and caveats: Fewer insertions marked abundant cord blood beta clonotypes; young adult naive trended weakly, memory not at all. It was out-of-frame TCR alpha sharing in monozygotic twins that models underestimated.

Trimming stripped 9 bases from V and 0 bases from J, with 15 bases between. CDR1 and CDR2 from the germline V gene are MNHNS and SASEGT. This CDR3 region has 14 residues. The source material was cord blood. The clonotype originates from a newborn girl in good health. This sequence joins TRBV6-1 and TRBJ2-7; TRBD1 or TRBD2 may be the D gene (5 bases each). CDR3 region: CARYTPGSSYEQYF. CDR3 bases: TGTGCCAGGTACACCCCAGGGAGCTCCTACGAGCAGTACTTC.